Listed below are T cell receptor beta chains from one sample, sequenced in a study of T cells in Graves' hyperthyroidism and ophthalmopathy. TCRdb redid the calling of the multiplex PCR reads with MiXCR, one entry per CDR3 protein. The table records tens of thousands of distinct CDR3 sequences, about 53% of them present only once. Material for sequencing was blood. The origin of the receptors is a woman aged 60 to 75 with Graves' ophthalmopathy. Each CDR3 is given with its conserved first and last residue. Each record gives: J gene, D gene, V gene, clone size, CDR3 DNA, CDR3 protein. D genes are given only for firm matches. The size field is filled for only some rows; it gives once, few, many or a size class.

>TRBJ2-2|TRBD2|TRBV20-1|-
TGCAGTGCTGTCAGCGGGGGGAGCGGGGAGCTGTTTTTT
CSAVSGGSGELFF
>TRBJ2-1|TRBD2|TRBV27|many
TGTGCCAGCAGTCTAGCGGGAGTGGTCTACAATGAGCAGTTCTTC
CASSLAGVVYNEQFF
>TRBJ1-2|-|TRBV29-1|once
TGCAGCGTTGTCAGCGGACAATCTAACTATGGCTACACCTTC
CSVVSGQSNYGYTF
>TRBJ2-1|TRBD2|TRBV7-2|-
TGTGCCAGCAGCGAACCCCTACTAGCGGGGGAGTACAATGAGCAGTTCTTC
CASSEPLLAGEYNEQFF
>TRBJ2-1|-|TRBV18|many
TGTGCCAGCTCAAGTTCGGCCGTGGGGCTAGCTTCCTACAATGAGCAGTTCTTC
CASSSSAVGLASYNEQFF
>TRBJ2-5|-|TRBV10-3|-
TGTGCCATCCGGGGCACCCAGGGAGAGACCCAGTACTTC
CAIRGTQGETQYF
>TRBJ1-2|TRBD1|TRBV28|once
TGTGCCAGCAGCAATCCGGGACAGGGCTACACCTTC
CASSNPGQGYTF
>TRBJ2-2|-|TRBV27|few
TGTGCCAGCAGTTTATCCGGGCATAAGGGGAACACCGGGGAGCTGTTTTTT
CASSLSGHKGNTGELFF
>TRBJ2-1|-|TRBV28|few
TGTGCCAGCAGTTTGGGAGCCGGGCCGGCCTACAATGAGCAGTTCTTC
CASSLGAGPAYNEQFF
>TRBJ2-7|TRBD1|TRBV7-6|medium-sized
TGTGCCAGCAGCTTAGCGATGGGACAGGGAGTAATGTTC
CASSLAMGQGVMF
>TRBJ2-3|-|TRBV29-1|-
TGCAGCAGTTTTGGAGGGGCGCGTAAAGATACGCAGTATTTT
CSSFGGARKDTQYF
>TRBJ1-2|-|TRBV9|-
TGTGCCAGCAGCACGCGGGCCGGACATGGCTACACCTTC
CASSTRAGHGYTF
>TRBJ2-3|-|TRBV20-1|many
TGCAGTGCTAGAGATCATAAGGGGACTAGCACAGATACGCAGTATTTT
CSARDHKGTSTDTQYF
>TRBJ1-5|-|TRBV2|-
TGTGCCAGCAGTGAGGACGGCGGATTTAATCAGCCCCAGCATTTT
CASSEDGGFNQPQHF
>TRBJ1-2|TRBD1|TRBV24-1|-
TGTGCCACCAGTAAGTTGACAGGGGCGCAAGGGATTGGCTACACCTTC
CATSKLTGAQGIGYTF
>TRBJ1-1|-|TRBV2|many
TGTGCCAGCCCCTCGGGCCAGGGTATGGACACTGAAGCTTTCTTT
CASPSGQGMDTEAFF
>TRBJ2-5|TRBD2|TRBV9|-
TGTGCCAGCAGCGTAGAGCGGGGGATCCAAGAGATCCAGTACTTC
CASSVERGIQEIQYF
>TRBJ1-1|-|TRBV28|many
TGTGCCAGCAGTTTAGTCCAGAAGAACACTGAAGCTTTCTTT
CASSLVQKNTEAFF
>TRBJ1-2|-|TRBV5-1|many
TGCGCCAGCAGCTTACAGGGAGATGGCTACACCTTC
CASSLQGDGYTF
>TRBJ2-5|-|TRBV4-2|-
TGTGCCAGCAGCCCTACCGGGAGTGAGACCCAGTACTTC
CASSPTGSETQYF
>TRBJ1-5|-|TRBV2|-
TGTGCCAGCAGTGAAGGAGCGGGGGGGCTGCCAGATACGCAGCATTTT
CASSEGAGGLPDTQHF
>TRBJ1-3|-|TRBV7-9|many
TGTGCCAGCAGCCCGAGTAGAACGATCTCTGGAAACACCATATATTTT
CASSPSRTISGNTIYF
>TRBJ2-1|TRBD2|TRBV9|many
TGTGCCAGCAGCGTAGTTCCAGCGGGAGTTAACAATGAGCAGTTCTTC
CASSVVPAGVNNEQFF
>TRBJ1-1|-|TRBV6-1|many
TGTGCCAGCAGTGAAGCACTGGAAACTGAAGCTTTCTTT
CASSEALETEAFF
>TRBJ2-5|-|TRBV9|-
TGTGCCAGCAGCCCCTCTCGGGCAAGGGCAGAGACCCAATACTTC
CASSPSRARAETQYF
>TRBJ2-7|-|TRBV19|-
TGTGCCAGTAGAGGGAATGGCGGGGAGCAGTACTTC
CASRGNGGEQYF
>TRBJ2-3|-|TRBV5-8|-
TGTGCCAGCAGCCTCCTAGCATCAGATACGCAGTATTTT
CASSLLASDTQYF
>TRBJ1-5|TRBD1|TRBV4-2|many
TGTGCCAGCAGCCGCACAGGGGTTGAGGGTCAGCCCCAGCATTTT
CASSRTGVEGQPQHF
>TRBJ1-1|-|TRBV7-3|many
TGTGCCAGCAGCTTAATAGGTGGGGGGGGTAGGGTGAACACTGAAGCTTTCTTT
CASSLIGGGGRVNTEAFF
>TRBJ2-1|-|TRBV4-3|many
TGCGCCAGCAGCCAAGCGGGACGGAAAGGGTCGGATGAGCAGTTCTTC
CASSQAGRKGSDEQFF
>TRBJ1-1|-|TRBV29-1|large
TGCAGCGTTGAACTTCGGGACACTGAAGCTTTCTTT
CSVELRDTEAFF
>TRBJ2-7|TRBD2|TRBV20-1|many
TGCAGTGCTAGAGATCGGGCTAGCGGGATCTACGAGCAGTACTTC
CSARDRASGIYEQYF
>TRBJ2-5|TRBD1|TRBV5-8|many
TGTGCCAGCAGCAAGACAGGGGGCGATGAGACCCAGTACTTC
CASSKTGGDETQYF
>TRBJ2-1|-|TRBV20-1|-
TGCAGTGCCAGCAGCGTAGGACTTCAGTACTACAATGAGCAGTTCTTC
CSASSVGLQYYNEQFF
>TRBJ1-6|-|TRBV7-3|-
TGTGCCAGCAGCTTAATAGGTGGGGGCCTTAGCTCCTATAATTCACCCCTCCACTTT
CASSLIGGGLSSYNSPLHF
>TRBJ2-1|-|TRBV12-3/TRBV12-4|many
TGTGCCAGCAGTTTAGTGAGGCGGGAAATCCCCTACAATGAGCAGTTCTTC
CASSLVRREIPYNEQFF
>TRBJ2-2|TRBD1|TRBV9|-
TGTTCCAGCAGCTCCCGGACAGGGAACACCGGGGAGCTGTTCTTT
CSSSSRTGNTGELFF
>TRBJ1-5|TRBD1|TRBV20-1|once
TGCAGTGCAAGAGGGACAGCCAGCAATCAGCCCCAGCATTTT
CSARGTASNQPQHF
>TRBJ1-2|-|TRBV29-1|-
TGCAGCGTTGCGGGGGCGAAAGGCTACACCTTC
CSVAGAKGYTF
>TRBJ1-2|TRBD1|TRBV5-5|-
TGTGCCAGCAGCCCGAGGACAGGGAACTATGGCTACACCTTC
CASSPRTGNYGYTF
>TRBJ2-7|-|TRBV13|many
TGTGCCAGCAGCTTAGTGCCCGGTTACGAGCAGTACTTC
CASSLVPGYEQYF
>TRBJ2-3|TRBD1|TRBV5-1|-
TGCGCCAGCAACCCAGGACAGGGGAGCACAGATACGCAGTATTTT
CASNPGQGSTDTQYF
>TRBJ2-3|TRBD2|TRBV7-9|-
TGTGCCAGCACCCCTGGGGGAGGGGGCACAGATACGCAGTATTTT
CASTPGGGGTDTQYF
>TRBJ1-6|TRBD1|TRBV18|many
TGTGCCAGCTCACCGACGGGGACAGCAGAACCCCTCCACTTT
CASSPTGTAEPLHF
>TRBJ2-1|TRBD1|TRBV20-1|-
TGCAGTGCTAGGCTAGCGAGGGCCGCCACAGAGACCGGGACAGGGTATGATGAGCAGTTCTTC
CSARLARAATETGTGYDEQFF
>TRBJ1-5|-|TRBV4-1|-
TGCGCCAGCAGCTTGGGGACATATAGCAATCAGCCCCAGCATTTT
CASSLGTYSNQPQHF
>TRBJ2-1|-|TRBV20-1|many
TGCAGTGCTAGAGATTGGGGGTTAGCGATAGAGTTCAATGAGCAGTTCTTC
CSARDWGLAIEFNEQFF
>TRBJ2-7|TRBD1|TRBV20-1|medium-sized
TGCAGTGCTCTCCATCAGGGGGCGAACGAGCAGTACTTC
CSALHQGANEQYF
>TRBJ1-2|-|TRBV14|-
TGTGCCAGTAGCCCCGCTAGGAACCATGGCTACACCTTC
CASSPARNHGYTF
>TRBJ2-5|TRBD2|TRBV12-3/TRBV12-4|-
TGTGCCAGCAGCTCCCTTTCTGGGGAGGGAGAGACCCAGTACTTC
CASSSLSGEGETQYF
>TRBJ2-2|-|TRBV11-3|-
TGTGCCAGGAGCTTGTTCCGGGGGGCCGGGGAGCTGTTTTTC
CARSLFRGAGELFF
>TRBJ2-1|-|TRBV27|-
TGTGCCAGCAGGCTGACTGGTTGGAGCAATGAGCAGTTCTTC
CASRLTGWSNEQFF
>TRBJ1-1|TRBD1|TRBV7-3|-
TGTGCCAGCAGTCTTGCCCCGGACAGGGGTGACACTGAAGCTTTCTTT
CASSLAPDRGDTEAFF
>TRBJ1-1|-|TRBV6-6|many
TGTGCCAGCAGTTACGAAGGGTTTATCACTGAAGCTTTCTTT
CASSYEGFITEAFF
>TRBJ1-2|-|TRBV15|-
TGTGCCACCAGCAGAGAAACAGCCTCTGGAAGGTTGAGTGGCTACACCTTC
CATSRETASGRLSGYTF
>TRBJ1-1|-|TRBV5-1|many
TGCGCCAGCAGCTTCTTCGGGGCGGGCACTGAAGCTTTCTTT
CASSFFGAGTEAFF
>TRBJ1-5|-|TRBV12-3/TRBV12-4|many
TGTGCCAGCAGTTTTTCTAGGGCTAATAGCAATCAGCCCCAGCATTTT
CASSFSRANSNQPQHF
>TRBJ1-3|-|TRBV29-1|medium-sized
TGCAGCGCCTCCGCGTGGCAGGGAGCTGGAAACACCATATATTTT
CSASAWQGAGNTIYF
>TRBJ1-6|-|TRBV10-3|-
TGTGCCATCAGTGAGTCGGAGGGTTTCCCCCTCCACTTT
CAISESEGFPLHF
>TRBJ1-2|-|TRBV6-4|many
TGTGCCAGCAGTGCCGGACAGAGATATGGCTACACCTTC
CASSAGQRYGYTF